This T cell receptor (beta chain) stems from a study of blood T cell repertoires in COVID-19 (dated by TCRdb to 2019 to 2021). Study-level background: Collaborator samples came from the United States, Italy and Spain and covered acute and convalescent phases of COVID-19. Deeply sampled blood TCRbeta repertoires from subjects exposed to, actively infected with, or recovered from COVID-19 were included in the dataset. The prospective study material was composed of cDNA or gDNA derived from T cells, B-cell-depleted T cells, or PBMCs. Nearly every sample came with metadata listing a de-identified subject ID, COVID-19 status, age in years and sex. Where available, HLA class I and class II types were taken from metadata supplied by the sample provider and were not determined by assay-based typing. A freely available public database, intended as a resource for researchers studying the immune response to SARS-CoV-2, is where the repertoires were released. The samples were drawn from two sources: the first 160 participants of the ongoing ImmuneRACE study, and 950 to 1,500 subjects contributed by 6 global collaborators.

Paper-wide results and their limitations: Clinical and demographic metadata were provided uncurated, with the amount varying by source and participant.

Another Seattle source contributed samples from volunteer blood donors who had recovered from COVID-19. Whole blood was collected in K2EDTA tubes by collaborating institutions according to the institutions' own protocols. Collaborator samples were shipped for TCRbeta analysis as frozen whole blood, isolated PBMCs, or DNA extracted from either sample type. With regard to this clone: Which antigen it targets is not known. It has no much larger one-base neighbor in the sample; base qualities were not kept.

Inclusive of the bounding cysteine and phenylalanine, the CDR3 is 15 residues long. Only the CDR3 part of the read is kept: 45 bases, read in frame from the first base. The V end gives up 3 bases and the J end 5 bases, leaving 7 bases in the junction not matched to a gene. CDR1 SEHNR and CDR2 FQNEAQ are derived from the germline V gene (reference sequence). TCRbeta CDR3 regions were amplified from genomic DNA using the immunoSEQ Assay, a bias-controlled multiplex PCR. From the authors' description of their analysis: The number of nucleated cells in each sample was estimated from the amplification of reference gene primers within the assay. Sequence reads were collapsed and filtered to measure the absolute abundance of every unique TCRbeta CDR3 rearrangement. Productive Simpson clonality was computed per sample as the square root of Simpson's diversity index over productive rearrangements. Here the immuneACCESS table is served through TCRdb, limited to in-frame sequences with V and J called. Missing clones are a known gap in these copies; in checked studies unresolved V genes cover under half, and the rest lacks a known reason. The V and J calls and clone size come from that table; D and trimming were worked out from the DNA. Here the sample has approximately 160,000 clones; around four fifths occur a single time. The ten largest clonotypes hold about 8% of the sample.

The sequenced sample was peripheral blood. The sequence was obtained from a man aged 40-49 years who had recovered from COVID-19. The rearranged chain carries TRBV7-9 and TRBJ2-5, and TRBD1 aligns with 9 junction nucleotides. For the CDR3, the sequence is CASSFADRGEETQYF. The DNA is TGTGCCAGCAGCTTCGCCGACAGGGGGGAGGAGACCCAGTACTTC.